This TCR beta chain is from a study of blood T cell repertoires in COVID-19. Categorization into cohorts depended on clinical history that participants reported. Two negative PCRs, clearance, or symptom resolution had been documented for recovered Cohort 3 donors. In the authors' methods: By means of reference gene primer amplification, nucleated cell counts were estimated. TCRdb's copy holds only in-frame clones and misses some; the assay was immunoSEQ multiplex PCR. D and trimming were read from the DNA, whereas the V and J calls and clone size are those reported in that table. The profile shows 350,000 to 400,000 clones, roughly nine tenths of them singletons. V lost 4 bases, J lost 3 bases, and 16 bases lay in between. The CDR3 consists of 15 residues. Germline assignment: CDR1 SGHRS and CDR2 YFSETQ.

Sequencing input: PBMCs or T cells enriched from blood (not recorded which). The TCR was taken from a man younger than 35 who had recovered from COVID-19. The chain is built from TRBV5-1 and TRBJ1-2; D might be TRBD1 (5 bases). CDR3 DNA: TGCGCCAGCAGCGGGGGACTGACCCTCGACTATGGCTACACCTTC. Amino acid sequence: CASSGGLTLDYGYTF.